The source of this TCR beta chain is a study of CD8+ T cells in alopecia areata. RNA was isolated and reverse transcribed to cDNA, the sequencing template. Generated by immunoSEQ multiplex PCR, the TCRdb table keeps only in-frame clones and is missing some. The sample comprises about 300,000 clones, over 45% of which are singletons, and more than 1.5% rests with the top ten. The CDR3 loop spans 15 amino acids. Trimming removed 0 bases from V and 3 bases from J, with 11 bases in between. The germline gives CDR1 SGDLS, CDR2 YYNGEE. Treatment given: oral pan-JAK inhibitor, 5-10 mg twice daily. Peripheral blood and lesional scalp punch biopsies came from alopecia areata patients.

This chain uses TRBV9 with TRBJ2-3, with D possibly being TRBD2 (6 bases). The source was CD4+ T cells sorted from blood, collected at week 24, from a patient treated with tofacitinib. This sequence was found in a human donor with alopecia areata. CDR3 sequence: CASSVVPAGTDTQYF. CDR3 bases: TGTGCCAGCAGCGTAGTCCCCGCGGGAACAGATACGCAGTATTTT.